The rows below give T cell receptor beta chains drawn from one sample of a study of CD8 T cells in Susac syndrome. MiXCR, applied by TCRdb to the immunoSEQ multiplex PCR reads, yields one record per CDR3 protein. The sample includes 95,000 to 150,000 distinct CDR3 sequences, 96% seen only once; the top ten take over 0.12%. The sample taken for sequencing was CD4+ T cells from PBMCs. These receptors all stem from a human donor with Susac syndrome. CDR3s include the opening cysteine and the closing phenylalanine or tryptophan. A D gene is named only where the DNA matches it firmly. Clone size is shown for a subset of rows, as once, few, many or a class of expanded clone.

size: NA
J: TRBJ2-5
V: TRBV12-3/TRBV12-4
D: NA
CDR3: CASSLGPLEGSSGETQYF
DNA: TGTGCCAGCAGTTTAGGCCCTCTGGAGGGCAGTTCGGGAGAGACCCAGTACTTC

size: NA
J: TRBJ1-5
V: TRBV25-1
D: NA
CDR3: CASSGRGARGNQPQHF
DNA: TGTGCCAGCAGTGGTAGGGGCGCGAGGGGCAATCAGCCCCAGCATTTT

size: once
J: TRBJ2-5
V: TRBV3-1
D: TRBD1
CDR3: CASSQHRGRRGKETQYF
DNA: TGTGCCAGCAGCCAACATAGGGGGCGACGGGGAAAGGAGACCCAGTACTTC

size: NA
J: TRBJ1-5
V: TRBV12-3/TRBV12-4
D: NA
CDR3: CASSFRGEGQPQHF
DNA: TGTGCCAGCAGTTTCAGAGGGGAGGGCCAGCCCCAGCATTTT

size: NA
J: TRBJ2-3
V: TRBV5-8
D: TRBD1
CDR3: CASTSPGGVTDTQYF
DNA: TGTGCCAGCACCTCTCCAGGGGGAGTCACAGATACGCAGTATTTT

size: NA
J: TRBJ2-5
V: TRBV7-2
D: NA
CDR3: CASSPSGTPGETQYF
DNA: TGTGCCAGCAGCCCTTCCGGGACCCCGGGGGAGACCCAGTACTTC

size: NA
J: TRBJ2-1
V: TRBV6-2/TRBV6-3
D: TRBD1
CDR3: CASSYVGGTGNEQFF
DNA: TGTGCCAGCAGTTACGTAGGCGGGACAGGGAATGAGCAGTTCTTC

size: NA
J: TRBJ2-3
V: TRBV20-1
D: TRBD2
CDR3: CSASKREGRDTQYF
DNA: TGCAGTGCTTCAAAGCGGGAGGGCCGAGATACGCAGTATTTT

size: NA
J: TRBJ2-5
V: TRBV12-3/TRBV12-4
D: TRBD2
CDR3: CASSAARLAAIQETQYF
DNA: TGTGCCAGCAGTGCGGCTCGACTAGCGGCCATTCAAGAGACCCAGTACTTC

size: NA
J: TRBJ2-2
V: TRBV5-1
D: TRBD2
CDR3: CASSLGGRASTGELFF
DNA: TGCGCCAGCAGCTTAGGCGGGAGGGCCAGCACCGGGGAGCTGTTTTTT

size: once
J: TRBJ2-1
V: TRBV15
D: NA
CDR3: CATSTSRGTLYNEQFF
DNA: TGTGCCACCAGCACCAGCCGGGGCACCCTATACAATGAGCAGTTCTTC

size: once
J: TRBJ2-7
V: TRBV6-5
D: TRBD1
CDR3: CASSTDRATYEQYF
DNA: TGTGCCAGCAGTACGGACAGGGCGACGTACGAGCAGTACTTC

size: NA
J: TRBJ2-3
V: TRBV25-1
D: NA
CDR3: CASSELRDADTQYF
DNA: TGTGCCAGCAGTGAACTACGGGATGCGGATACGCAGTATTTT

size: NA
J: TRBJ2-1
V: TRBV6-5
D: TRBD1
CDR3: CASSYRQGAYNEQFF
DNA: TGTGCCAGCAGTTATAGACAGGGGGCTTACAATGAGCAGTTCTTC

size: NA
J: TRBJ2-2
V: TRBV29-1
D: NA
CDR3: CSVVRGVDGELFF
DNA: TGCAGCGTTGTGAGGGGAGTTGACGGGGAGCTGTTTTTT

size: NA
J: TRBJ2-7
V: TRBV5-1
D: NA
CDR3: CASSLAGSYEQYF
DNA: TGCGCCAGCAGCTTGGCGGGCAGCTACGAGCAGTACTTC

size: NA
J: TRBJ2-3
V: TRBV30
D: TRBD2
CDR3: CAWGKSGRTDTQYF
DNA: TGTGCCTGGGGGAAGAGCGGGAGAACAGATACGCAGTATTTT

size: NA
J: TRBJ1-1
V: TRBV6-2/TRBV6-3
D: NA
CDR3: CASSYSSQNTEAFF
DNA: TGTGCCAGCAGTTACTCGAGCCAGAACACTGAAGCTTTCTTT

size: NA
J: TRBJ2-3
V: TRBV20-1
D: TRBD2
CDR3: CGLAGSTDTQYF
DNA: TGTGGGCTAGCGGGCTCCACAGATACGCAGTATTTT

size: once
J: TRBJ2-1
V: TRBV14
D: TRBD2
CDR3: CASSPRLAWRDEQFF
DNA: TGTGCCAGCAGCCCTCGACTAGCGTGGAGGGATGAGCAGTTCTTC

size: NA
J: TRBJ2-5
V: TRBV12-3/TRBV12-4
D: NA
CDR3: CASSDDRETQYF
DNA: TGTGCCAGCAGTGATGACAGAGAGACCCAGTACTTC

size: NA
J: TRBJ2-7
V: TRBV18
D: TRBD1
CDR3: CASSPFLGQGPYEQYF
DNA: TGTGCCAGCTCACCATTCTTGGGACAGGGTCCCTACGAGCAGTACTTC

size: NA
J: TRBJ2-1
V: TRBV3-1
D: TRBD2
CDR3: CASSLIGTSGYNEQFF
DNA: TGTGCCAGCAGCCTTATCGGGACTAGCGGTTACAATGAGCAGTTCTTC

size: NA
J: TRBJ2-2
V: TRBV7-2
D: NA
CDR3: CASSQGVGYTGELFF
DNA: TGTGCCAGCAGCCAAGGTGTCGGCTACACCGGGGAGCTGTTTTTT

size: NA
J: TRBJ2-7
V: TRBV30
D: TRBD2
CDR3: CAWSMTSGASSYEQYF
DNA: TGTGCCTGGAGTATGACTAGCGGGGCGAGCTCCTACGAGCAGTACTTC

size: NA
J: TRBJ1-5
V: TRBV24-1
D: NA
CDR3: CATSEGRGNQPQHF
DNA: TGTGCCACCAGTGAGGGTAGAGGTAATCAGCCCCAGCATTTT

size: NA
J: TRBJ2-3
V: TRBV28
D: TRBD2
CDR3: CASTSGREDTQYF
DNA: TGTGCCAGCACTAGCGGGAGGGAAGATACGCAGTATTTT

size: NA
J: TRBJ2-3
V: TRBV24-1
D: TRBD2
CDR3: CATSDSGTSGRTDTQYF
DNA: TGTGCCACCAGTGATTCCGGGACTAGCGGGAGGACAGATACGCAGTATTTT